This is a list of T cell receptor beta chains from one sample in a study of cytomegalovirus exposure and HLA in healthy donors. Profiling relied on immunoSEQ multiplex PCR, and the TCRdb table lists in-frame clones only, not all of them. The sample shows around 160,000 clones, approximately 71% of them seen only once. The specimen sequenced was PBMCs. Receptors were obtained from a woman in her thirties or forties in good health and CMV-seropositive. Both conserved end residues are part of each CDR3. The D gene is left open where the match is weak. Expanded clones are given a class, and other clones once, few, many or no size at all.

CDR3 DNA: TGTGCCATCAGCGAGCCGGGACAGCCTACCTACGAGCAGTACTTC; CDR3 protein: CAISEPGQPTYEQYF; J gene: TRBJ2-7; V gene: TRBV10-3; D gene: TRBD1; clone size: -
CDR3 DNA: TGCAGCGTTGAAAGAGGGACAGGGGCCTCCTACGAGCAGTACTTC; CDR3 protein: CSVERGTGASYEQYF; J gene: TRBJ2-7; V gene: TRBV29-1; D gene: TRBD1; clone size: -
CDR3 DNA: TGTGCCAGCTCGGGACAGGGGAGGGAGACCCAGTACTTC; CDR3 protein: CASSGQGRETQYF; J gene: TRBJ2-5; V gene: TRBV25-1; D gene: TRBD1; clone size: -
CDR3 DNA: TGTGCCAGCAGACAGCGGGAGAGCTACGAGCAGTACTTC; CDR3 protein: CASRQRESYEQYF; J gene: TRBJ2-7; V gene: TRBV6-6; D gene: TRBD2; clone size: few
CDR3 DNA: TGTGCCAGCAGTTCTCGACAGGGGGCCAAAAACATTCAGTACTTC; CDR3 protein: CASSSRQGAKNIQYF; J gene: TRBJ2-4; V gene: TRBV28; D gene: TRBD1; clone size: -
CDR3 DNA: TGTGCCAGTACCTCCCAGGTCTCCGCTAACACAGATACGCAGTATTTT; CDR3 protein: CASTSQVSANTDTQYF; J gene: TRBJ2-3; V gene: TRBV19; D gene: -; clone size: -
CDR3 DNA: TGTGCCAGCAGCGCCGGGACTTTAGAGGACACCGGGGAGCTGTTTTTT; CDR3 protein: CASSAGTLEDTGELFF; J gene: TRBJ2-2; V gene: TRBV11-1; D gene: -; clone size: -
CDR3 DNA: TGTGCCAGTAGTATAGATGCCCCCACGGCGGAGTCTTTCTTT; CDR3 protein: CASSIDAPTAESFF; J gene: TRBJ1-1; V gene: TRBV19; D gene: -; clone size: -
CDR3 DNA: TGTGCCAGCAGCCAACGTTTAACCTACGAGCAGTACTTC; CDR3 protein: CASSQRLTYEQYF; J gene: TRBJ2-7; V gene: TRBV4-2; D gene: -; clone size: -
CDR3 DNA: TGCAGCGTTGAGGGACAGAAATACGAGCAGTACTTC; CDR3 protein: CSVEGQKYEQYF; J gene: TRBJ2-7; V gene: TRBV29-1; D gene: TRBD1; clone size: few
CDR3 DNA: TGTGCCAGCAGGCCGATTGCTCCGTGGGCGGGAGAAACTACGCAGTATTTT; CDR3 protein: CASRPIAPWAGETTQYF; J gene: TRBJ2-3; V gene: TRBV28; D gene: TRBD2; clone size: few
CDR3 DNA: TGCAGCGTTGATGTGCTAGGCAAAAACATTCAGTACTTC; CDR3 protein: CSVDVLGKNIQYF; J gene: TRBJ2-4; V gene: TRBV29-1; D gene: -; clone size: -
CDR3 DNA: TGTGCCAGCAGTTTATCCTTAGCGGGAGGGCGGAATGAGCAGTTCTTC; CDR3 protein: CASSLSLAGGRNEQFF; J gene: TRBJ2-1; V gene: TRBV27; D gene: TRBD2; clone size: -
CDR3 DNA: TGTGCCAGCAGCCCGGGGACAGGGGCCTACGAGCAGTACTTC; CDR3 protein: CASSPGTGAYEQYF; J gene: TRBJ2-7; V gene: TRBV11-2; D gene: TRBD1; clone size: -
CDR3 DNA: TGTGCCAGCTCACCACAGGACAGGGGCACTGAAGCTTTCTTT; CDR3 protein: CASSPQDRGTEAFF; J gene: TRBJ1-1; V gene: TRBV18; D gene: TRBD1; clone size: -
CDR3 DNA: TGTGCCAGCAGTTCCTTTAGCGGGGGTGGGCTTAGCACAGATACGCAGTATTTT; CDR3 protein: CASSSFSGGGLSTDTQYF; J gene: TRBJ2-3; V gene: TRBV28; D gene: TRBD2; clone size: -
CDR3 DNA: TGTGCCAGCAGCTTCACTAGAGATACGCAGTATTTT; CDR3 protein: CASSFTRDTQYF; J gene: TRBJ2-3; V gene: TRBV7-2; D gene: -; clone size: -
CDR3 DNA: TGTGCCAGCAGCTTAAACCTATTCTACGAGCAGTACTTC; CDR3 protein: CASSLNLFYEQYF; J gene: TRBJ2-7; V gene: TRBV5-6; D gene: -; clone size: -
CDR3 DNA: TGTGCCAGCAGTGATAGTAGCGCCTACCAAGAGACCCAGTACTTC; CDR3 protein: CASSDSSAYQETQYF; J gene: TRBJ2-5; V gene: TRBV2; D gene: -; clone size: -
CDR3 DNA: TGTGCCAGCAGCCTTGGTCGGAGTACTTGGAACACTGAAGCTTTCTTT; CDR3 protein: CASSLGRSTWNTEAFF; J gene: TRBJ1-1; V gene: TRBV14; D gene: -; clone size: -
CDR3 DNA: TGTGCTAGTGGTTTGGTAGGGGCTTCGACAGGGGCGCGTGCCGGGGAGCTGTTTTTT; CDR3 protein: CASGLVGASTGARAGELFF; J gene: TRBJ2-2; V gene: TRBV12-5; D gene: TRBD1; clone size: -
CDR3 DNA: TGTGCCAGCGCCGGGAGCTCCTACAATGAGCAGTTCTTC; CDR3 protein: CASAGSSYNEQFF; J gene: TRBJ2-1; V gene: TRBV19; D gene: -; clone size: few
CDR3 DNA: TGTGCCAGCAGTACGGGGAGCTCCTACAATGAGCAGTTCTTC; CDR3 protein: CASSTGSSYNEQFF; J gene: TRBJ2-1; V gene: TRBV6-6; D gene: -; clone size: -
CDR3 DNA: TGTGCCAGCAGCTTTAGCGGGAGGGGAACCGGGGAGCTGTTTTTT; CDR3 protein: CASSFSGRGTGELFF; J gene: TRBJ2-2; V gene: TRBV11-1; D gene: TRBD2; clone size: few
CDR3 DNA: TGTGCCAGCAGCGCCCTTCCTACGGACAGGTCTGAAGCTTTCTTT; CDR3 protein: CASSALPTDRSEAFF; J gene: TRBJ1-1; V gene: TRBV9; D gene: TRBD1; clone size: -
CDR3 DNA: TGTGCCAGCAGTCAACTGGGAGGTGTCCCCCTCTATGGCTACACCTTC; CDR3 protein: CASSQLGGVPLYGYTF; J gene: TRBJ1-2; V gene: TRBV7-9; D gene: -; clone size: -
CDR3 DNA: TGTGCCAGCAGTTTAAGCTCCGGGGTGGGTTCCTACAATGAGCAGTTCTTC; CDR3 protein: CASSLSSGVGSYNEQFF; J gene: TRBJ2-1; V gene: TRBV28; D gene: -; clone size: -
CDR3 DNA: TGTGCCAGCAGGGTACGGGACAGGGTTCTCTTC; CDR3 protein: CASRVRDRVLF; J gene: TRBJ2-1; V gene: TRBV28; D gene: TRBD1; clone size: -
CDR3 DNA: TGTGCCAGCAGCCTGGGACTAGCGGGAGCCGATACGCAGTATTTT; CDR3 protein: CASSLGLAGADTQYF; J gene: TRBJ2-3; V gene: TRBV11-2; D gene: TRBD2; clone size: -
CDR3 DNA: TGTGCCAGCACGAGACCAGGGCCCCCGGCTAATGAAAAACTGTTTTTT; CDR3 protein: CASTRPGPPANEKLFF; J gene: TRBJ1-4; V gene: TRBV4-2; D gene: -; clone size: -
CDR3 DNA: TGTGCCTGGAGTGTACTAGACAACACTGAAGCTTTCTTT; CDR3 protein: CAWSVLDNTEAFF; J gene: TRBJ1-1; V gene: TRBV30; D gene: -; clone size: few
CDR3 DNA: TGCGCCAGCAGCTTGGACGGGGTCGCGGGGAACACTGAAGCTTTCTTT; CDR3 protein: CASSLDGVAGNTEAFF; J gene: TRBJ1-1; V gene: TRBV5-1; D gene: -; clone size: -
CDR3 DNA: TGTGCCAGCAGTTTAAGGCTAATCGACTCCCTGATGCAAGAGACCCAGTACTTC; CDR3 protein: CASSLRLIDSLMQETQYF; J gene: TRBJ2-5; V gene: TRBV27; D gene: -; clone size: -
CDR3 DNA: TGTGCCAGCAGTTTAGTAACTAGCGGGAGTTACAATGAGCAGTTCTTC; CDR3 protein: CASSLVTSGSYNEQFF; J gene: TRBJ2-1; V gene: TRBV28; D gene: TRBD2; clone size: -
CDR3 DNA: TGTGCCAGCAGCCCAAGAAGGACTCTCCTTGGTAATGAGCAGTTCTTC; CDR3 protein: CASSPRRTLLGNEQFF; J gene: TRBJ2-1; V gene: TRBV7-3; D gene: -; clone size: -
CDR3 DNA: TGTGCCAGCTTCGGACAGGGACTCTCTGGGGCCAACGTCCTGACTTTC; CDR3 protein: CASFGQGLSGANVLTF; J gene: TRBJ2-6; V gene: TRBV11-2; D gene: TRBD1; clone size: -
CDR3 DNA: TGTGCCAGCAGCTCGGGGGGGGGCGGAGGCTACACCTTC; CDR3 protein: CASSSGGGGGYTF; J gene: TRBJ1-2; V gene: TRBV7-9; D gene: -; clone size: few
CDR3 DNA: TGTGCCAGCACCCCACGTGCGGGCAGGGGAGGGAGGGGGGGGAACACTGAAGCTTTCTTT; CDR3 protein: CASTPRAGRGGRGGNTEAFF; J gene: TRBJ1-1; V gene: TRBV27; D gene: -; clone size: -
CDR3 DNA: TGTGCCAGCAGCTCAAAGGGCCTAGGAGGCGGGGCCAACGTCCTGACTTTC; CDR3 protein: CASSSKGLGGGANVLTF; J gene: TRBJ2-6; V gene: TRBV14; D gene: -; clone size: -
CDR3 DNA: TGTGCCACCAGCAGAGGTCGGGACAGCTACGAGCAGTACTTC; CDR3 protein: CATSRGRDSYEQYF; J gene: TRBJ2-7; V gene: TRBV15; D gene: TRBD1; clone size: -
CDR3 DNA: TGTGCCAGTAGTTTAGGCCGGAGTCAGCCCCAGCATTTT; CDR3 protein: CASSLGRSQPQHF; J gene: TRBJ1-5; V gene: TRBV19; D gene: -; clone size: -
CDR3 DNA: TGTGCCAGCAGCCCGGGGACTAGCGACTACAATGAGCAGTTCTTC; CDR3 protein: CASSPGTSDYNEQFF; J gene: TRBJ2-1; V gene: TRBV7-2; D gene: TRBD2; clone size: -